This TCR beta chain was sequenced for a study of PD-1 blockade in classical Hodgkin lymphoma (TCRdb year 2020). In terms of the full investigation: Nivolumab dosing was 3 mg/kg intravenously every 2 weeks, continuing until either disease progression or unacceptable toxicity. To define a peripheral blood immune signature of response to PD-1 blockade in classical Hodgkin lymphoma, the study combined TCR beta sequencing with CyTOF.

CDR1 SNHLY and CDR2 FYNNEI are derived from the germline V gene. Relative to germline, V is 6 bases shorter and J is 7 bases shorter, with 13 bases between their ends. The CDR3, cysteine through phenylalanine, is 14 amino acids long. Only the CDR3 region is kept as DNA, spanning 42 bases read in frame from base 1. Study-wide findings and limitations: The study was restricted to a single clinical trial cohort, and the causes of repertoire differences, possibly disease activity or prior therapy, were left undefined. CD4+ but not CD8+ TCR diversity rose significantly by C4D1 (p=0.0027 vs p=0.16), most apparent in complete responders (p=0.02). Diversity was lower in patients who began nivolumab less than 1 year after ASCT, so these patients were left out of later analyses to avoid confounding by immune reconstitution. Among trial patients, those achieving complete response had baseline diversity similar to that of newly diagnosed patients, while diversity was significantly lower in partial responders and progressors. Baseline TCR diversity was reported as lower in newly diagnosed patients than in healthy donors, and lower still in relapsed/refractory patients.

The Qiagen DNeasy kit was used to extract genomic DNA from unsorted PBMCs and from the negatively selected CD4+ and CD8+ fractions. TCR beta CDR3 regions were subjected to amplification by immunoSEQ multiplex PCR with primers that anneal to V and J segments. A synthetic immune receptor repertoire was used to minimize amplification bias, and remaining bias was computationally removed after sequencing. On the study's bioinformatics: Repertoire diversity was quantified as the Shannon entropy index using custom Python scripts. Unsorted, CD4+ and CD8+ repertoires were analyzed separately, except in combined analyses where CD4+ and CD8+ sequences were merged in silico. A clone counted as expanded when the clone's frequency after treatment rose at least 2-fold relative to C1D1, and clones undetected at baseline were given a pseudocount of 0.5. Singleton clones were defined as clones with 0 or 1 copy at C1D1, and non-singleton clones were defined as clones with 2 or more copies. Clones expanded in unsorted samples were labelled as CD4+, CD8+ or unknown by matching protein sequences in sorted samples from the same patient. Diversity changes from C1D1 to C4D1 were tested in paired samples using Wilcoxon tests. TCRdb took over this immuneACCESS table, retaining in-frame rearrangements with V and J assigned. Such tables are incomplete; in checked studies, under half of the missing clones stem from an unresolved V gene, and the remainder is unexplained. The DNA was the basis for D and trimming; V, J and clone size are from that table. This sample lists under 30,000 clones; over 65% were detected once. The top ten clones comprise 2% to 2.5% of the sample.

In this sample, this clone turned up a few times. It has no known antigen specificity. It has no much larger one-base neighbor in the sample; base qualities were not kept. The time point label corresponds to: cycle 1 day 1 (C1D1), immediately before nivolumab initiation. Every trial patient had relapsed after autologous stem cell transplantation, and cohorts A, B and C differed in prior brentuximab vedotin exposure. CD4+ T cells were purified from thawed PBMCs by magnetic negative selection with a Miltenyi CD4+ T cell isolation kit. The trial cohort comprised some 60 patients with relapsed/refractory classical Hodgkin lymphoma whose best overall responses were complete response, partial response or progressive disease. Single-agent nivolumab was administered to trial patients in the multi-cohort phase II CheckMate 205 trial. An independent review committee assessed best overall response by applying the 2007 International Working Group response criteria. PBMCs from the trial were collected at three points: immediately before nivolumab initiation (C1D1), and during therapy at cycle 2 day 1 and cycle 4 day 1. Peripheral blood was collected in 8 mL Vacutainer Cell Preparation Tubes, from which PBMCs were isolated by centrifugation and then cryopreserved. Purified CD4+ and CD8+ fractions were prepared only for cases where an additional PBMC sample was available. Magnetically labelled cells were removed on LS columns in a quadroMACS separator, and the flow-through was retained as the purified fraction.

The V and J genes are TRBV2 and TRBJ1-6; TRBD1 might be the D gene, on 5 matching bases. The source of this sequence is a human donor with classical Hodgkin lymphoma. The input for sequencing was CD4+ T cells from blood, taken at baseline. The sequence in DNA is TGTGCCAGCAGGACCGACAGAACGAATTCACCCCTCCACTTT. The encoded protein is CASRTDRTNSPLHF.